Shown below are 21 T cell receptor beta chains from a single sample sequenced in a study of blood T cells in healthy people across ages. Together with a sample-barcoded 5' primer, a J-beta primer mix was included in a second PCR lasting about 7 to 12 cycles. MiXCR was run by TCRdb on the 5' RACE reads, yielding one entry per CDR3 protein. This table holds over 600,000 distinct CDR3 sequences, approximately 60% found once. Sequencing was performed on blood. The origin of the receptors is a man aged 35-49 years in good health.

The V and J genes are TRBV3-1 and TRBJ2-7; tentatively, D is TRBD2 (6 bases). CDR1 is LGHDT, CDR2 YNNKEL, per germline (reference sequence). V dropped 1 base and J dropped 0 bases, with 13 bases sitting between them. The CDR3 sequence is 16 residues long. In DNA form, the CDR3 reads TGTGCCAGCAGCCAAGTAAGGACGCGGGACTCCTACGAGCAGTACTTC. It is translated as CASSQVRTRDSYEQYF.

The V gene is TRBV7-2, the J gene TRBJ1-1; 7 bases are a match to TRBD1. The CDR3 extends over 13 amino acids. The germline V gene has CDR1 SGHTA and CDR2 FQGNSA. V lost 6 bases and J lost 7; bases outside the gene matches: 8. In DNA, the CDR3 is TGTGCCAGCAGTTCCTCCGGGACAGATGAAGCTTTCTTT. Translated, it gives CASSSSGTDEAFF. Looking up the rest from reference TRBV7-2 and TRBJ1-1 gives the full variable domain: GAGVSQSPSNKVTEKGKDVELRCDPISGHTALYWYRQSLGQGLEFLIYFQGNSAPDKSGLPSDRFSAERTGGSVSTLTIQRTQQEDSAVYLCASSSSGTDEAFFGQGTRLTVV.

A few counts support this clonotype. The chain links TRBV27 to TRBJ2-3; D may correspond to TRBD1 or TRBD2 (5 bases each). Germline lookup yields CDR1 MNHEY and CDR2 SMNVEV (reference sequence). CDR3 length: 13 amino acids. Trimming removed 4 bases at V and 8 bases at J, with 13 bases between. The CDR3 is CASSSGPAATQYF. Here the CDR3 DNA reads TGTGCCAGCAGTTCGGGACCAGCGGCTACGCAGTATTTT.

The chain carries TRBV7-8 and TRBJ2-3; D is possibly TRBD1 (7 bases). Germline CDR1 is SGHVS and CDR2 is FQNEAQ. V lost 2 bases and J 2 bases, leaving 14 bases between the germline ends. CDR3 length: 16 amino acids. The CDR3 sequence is CASSLSQGGPTDTQYF. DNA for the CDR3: TGTGCCAGCAGCTTAAGTCAGGGGGGACCCACAGATACGCAGTATTTT.

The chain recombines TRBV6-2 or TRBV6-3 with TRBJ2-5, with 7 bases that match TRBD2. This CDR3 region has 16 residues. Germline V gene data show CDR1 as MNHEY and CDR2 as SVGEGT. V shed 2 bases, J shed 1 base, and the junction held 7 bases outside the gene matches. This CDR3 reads CASSYGRGSPQETQYF. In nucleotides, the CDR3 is TGTGCCAGCAGTTACGGGCGCGGGAGCCCCCAAGAGACCCAGTACTTC.

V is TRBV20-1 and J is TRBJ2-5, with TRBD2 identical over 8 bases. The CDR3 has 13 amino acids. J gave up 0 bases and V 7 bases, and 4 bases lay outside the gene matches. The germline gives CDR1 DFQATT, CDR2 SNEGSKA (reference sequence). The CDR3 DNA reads TGCAGTGAGGAAGCGGGGGACCAAGAGACCCAGTACTTC. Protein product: CSEEAGDQETQYF.

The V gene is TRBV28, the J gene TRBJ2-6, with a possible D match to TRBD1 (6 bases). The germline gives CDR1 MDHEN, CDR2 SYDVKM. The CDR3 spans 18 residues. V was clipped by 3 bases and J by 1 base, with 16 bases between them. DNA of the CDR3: TGTGCCAGCAGTTTTGGGAACAGGGTAAGGTCTGGGGCCAACGTCCTGACTTTC. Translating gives CASSFGNRVRSGANVLTF.

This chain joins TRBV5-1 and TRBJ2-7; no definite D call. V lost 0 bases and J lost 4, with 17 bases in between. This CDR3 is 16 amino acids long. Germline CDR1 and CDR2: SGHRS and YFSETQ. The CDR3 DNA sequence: TGCGCCAGCAGCTTGGATTACGGCCGGGCGAGATACGAGCAGTACTTC. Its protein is CASSLDYGRARYEQYF.

The CDR3 protein is CSAGGTGSNQPQHF. The CDR3 region has the DNA TGCAGTGCAGGGGGGACAGGGTCCAATCAGCCCCAGCATTTT. The rearrangement uses TRBV20-1 and TRBJ1-5; the match to TRBD1 covers 9 bases. The CDR3 runs 14 residues. CDR1 DFQATT and CDR2 SNEGSKA come from the germline V gene (reference sequence). Trimming at V came to 6 bases and at J to 3 bases, leaving 6 bases not matched to a gene.

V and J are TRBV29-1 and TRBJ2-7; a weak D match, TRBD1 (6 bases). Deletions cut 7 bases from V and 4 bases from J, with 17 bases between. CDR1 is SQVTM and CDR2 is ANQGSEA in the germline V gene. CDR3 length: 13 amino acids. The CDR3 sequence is CSAWTARGYEQYF. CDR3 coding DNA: TGCAGCGCATGGACAGCGAGGGGATACGAGCAGTACTTC.

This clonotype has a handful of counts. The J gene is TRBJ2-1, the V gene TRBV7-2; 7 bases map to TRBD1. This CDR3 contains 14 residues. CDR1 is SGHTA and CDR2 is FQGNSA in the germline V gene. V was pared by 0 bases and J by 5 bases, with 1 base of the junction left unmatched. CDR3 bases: TGTGCCAGCAGCTTAGCGGGACAGCACAATGAGCAGTTCTTC. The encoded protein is CASSLAGQHNEQFF.

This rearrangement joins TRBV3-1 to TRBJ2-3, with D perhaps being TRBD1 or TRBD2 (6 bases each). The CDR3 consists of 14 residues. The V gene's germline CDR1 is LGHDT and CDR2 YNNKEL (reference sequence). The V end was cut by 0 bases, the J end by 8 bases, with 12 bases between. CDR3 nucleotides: TGTGCCAGCAGCCAAGATCGGGGGCGAAGTACGCAGTATTTT. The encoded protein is CASSQDRGRSTQYF.

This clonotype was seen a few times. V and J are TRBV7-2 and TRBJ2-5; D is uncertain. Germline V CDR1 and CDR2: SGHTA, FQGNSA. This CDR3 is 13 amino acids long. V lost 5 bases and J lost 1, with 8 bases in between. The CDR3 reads CASSPRIQETQYF. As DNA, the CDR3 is TGTGCCAGCAGCCCCAGGATCCAAGAGACCCAGTACTTC.

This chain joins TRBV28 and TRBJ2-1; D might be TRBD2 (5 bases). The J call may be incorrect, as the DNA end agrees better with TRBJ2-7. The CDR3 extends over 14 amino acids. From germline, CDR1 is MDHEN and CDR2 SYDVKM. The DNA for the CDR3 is TGTGCCAGCAACGAGGGTTGGGTCGACAATGAGCAGTACTTC. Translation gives CASNEGWVDNEQYF.

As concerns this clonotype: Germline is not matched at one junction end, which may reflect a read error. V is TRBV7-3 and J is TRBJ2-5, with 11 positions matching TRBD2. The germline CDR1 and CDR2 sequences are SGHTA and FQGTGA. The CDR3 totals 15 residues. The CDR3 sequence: CVSSKGLADVETQYF. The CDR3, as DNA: TGTGTCAGCAGCAAGGGACTAGCGGACGTAGAGACCCAGTACTTC.

The CDR3 spells CATSRASGLSYEQYF. The CDR3 nucleotides are TGTGCCACCAGCAGAGCGAGCGGGTTATCCTACGAGCAGTACTTC. The chain couples TRBV15 to TRBJ2-7; perhaps TRBD2 as D (6 bases). The V gene's germline CDR1 is LNHNV and CDR2 YYDKDF (reference sequence). CDR3 length: 15 amino acids. V dropped 1 base and J dropped 1 base, with 11 bases sitting between them.

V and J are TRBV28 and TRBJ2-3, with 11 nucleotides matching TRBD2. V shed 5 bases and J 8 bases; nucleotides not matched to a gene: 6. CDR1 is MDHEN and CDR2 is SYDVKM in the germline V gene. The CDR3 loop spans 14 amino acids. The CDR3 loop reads CASSPHLAGGTQYF. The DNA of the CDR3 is TGTGCCAGCAGTCCGCATCTAGCGGGAGGTACGCAGTATTTT.

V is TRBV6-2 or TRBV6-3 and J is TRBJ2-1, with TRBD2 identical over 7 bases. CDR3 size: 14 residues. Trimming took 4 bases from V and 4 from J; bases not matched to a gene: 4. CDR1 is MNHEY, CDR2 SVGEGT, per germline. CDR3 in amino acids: CASSSPGLYNEQFF. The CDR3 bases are TGTGCCAGCAGTTCACCGGGACTATACAATGAGCAGTTCTTC.

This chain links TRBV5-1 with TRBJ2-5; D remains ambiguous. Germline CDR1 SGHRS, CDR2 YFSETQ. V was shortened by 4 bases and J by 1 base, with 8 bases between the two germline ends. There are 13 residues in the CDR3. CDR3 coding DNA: TGCGCCAGCAGCCCGATCACCCAAGAGACCCAGTACTTC. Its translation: CASSPITQETQYF.

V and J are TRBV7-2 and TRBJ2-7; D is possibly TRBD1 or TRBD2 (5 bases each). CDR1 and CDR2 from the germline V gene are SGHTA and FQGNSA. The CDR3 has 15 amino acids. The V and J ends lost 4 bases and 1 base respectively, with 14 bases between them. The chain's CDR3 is CASSSSQGRSYEQYF. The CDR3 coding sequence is TGTGCCAGCAGCTCCTCCCAGGGACGGTCCTACGAGCAGTACTTC.

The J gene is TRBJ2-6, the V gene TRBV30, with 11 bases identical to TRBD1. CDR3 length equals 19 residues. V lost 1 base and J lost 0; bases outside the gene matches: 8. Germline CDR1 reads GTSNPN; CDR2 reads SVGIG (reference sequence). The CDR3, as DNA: TGTGCCTGGAGTGCTTCGTGGACAGGGGGCGGCTCTGGGGCCAACGTCCTGACTTTC. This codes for CAWSASWTGGGSGANVLTF.